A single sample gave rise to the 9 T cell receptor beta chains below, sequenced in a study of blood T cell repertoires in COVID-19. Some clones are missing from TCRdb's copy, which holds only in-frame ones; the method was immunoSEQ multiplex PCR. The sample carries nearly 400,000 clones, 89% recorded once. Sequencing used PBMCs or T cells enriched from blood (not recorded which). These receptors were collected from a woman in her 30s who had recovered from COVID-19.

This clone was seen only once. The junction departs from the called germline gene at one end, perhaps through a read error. The CDR3 spells CASSRVYQGRISF. The CDR3, as DNA: TGTGCCAGCAGTAGGGTTTACCAGGGGCGAATCTCCTTC. This chain connects TRBV27 to TRBJ1-2; the D gene is possibly TRBD1 (6 bases). CDR1 is MNHEY, CDR2 SMNVEV, per germline (reference sequence). The CDR3 consists of 13 residues.

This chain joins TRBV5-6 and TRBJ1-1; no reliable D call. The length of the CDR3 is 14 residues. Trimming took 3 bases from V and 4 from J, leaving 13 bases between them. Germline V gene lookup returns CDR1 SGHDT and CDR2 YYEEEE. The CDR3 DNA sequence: TGTGCCAGCAGCTCTATCTTCCGGGGCACTGAAGCTTTCTTT. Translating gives CASSSIFRGTEAFF. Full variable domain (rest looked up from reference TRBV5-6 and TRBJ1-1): DAGVTQSPTHLIKTRGQQVTLRCSPKSGHDTVSWYQQALGQGPQFIFQYYEEEERQRGNFPDRFSGHQFPNYSSELNVNALLLGDSALYLCASSSIFRGTEAFFGQGTRLTVV.

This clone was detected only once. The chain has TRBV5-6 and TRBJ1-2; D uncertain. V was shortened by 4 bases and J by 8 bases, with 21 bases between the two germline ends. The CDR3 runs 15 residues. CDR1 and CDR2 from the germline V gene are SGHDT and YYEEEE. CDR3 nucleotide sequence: TGTGCCAGCAGCCCCGATTTTGGGCAGAAATTCGGCTACACCTTC. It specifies CASSPDFGQKFGYTF.

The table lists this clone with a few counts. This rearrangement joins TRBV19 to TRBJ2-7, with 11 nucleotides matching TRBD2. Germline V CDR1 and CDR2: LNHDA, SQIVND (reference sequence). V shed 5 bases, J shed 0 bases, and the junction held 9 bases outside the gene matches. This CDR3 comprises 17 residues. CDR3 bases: TGTGCCAGTAGTTTTAAAGCTAGCGGGAGGCTCTCCTACGAGCAGTACTTC. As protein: CASSFKASGRLSYEQYF.

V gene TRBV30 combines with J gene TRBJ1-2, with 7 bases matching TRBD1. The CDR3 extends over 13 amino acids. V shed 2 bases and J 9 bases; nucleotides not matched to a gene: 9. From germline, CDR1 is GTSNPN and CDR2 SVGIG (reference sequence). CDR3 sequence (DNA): TGTGCCTGGAGTTTGGCTGACAGGGCGCGCTACACCTTC. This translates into CAWSLADRARYTF.

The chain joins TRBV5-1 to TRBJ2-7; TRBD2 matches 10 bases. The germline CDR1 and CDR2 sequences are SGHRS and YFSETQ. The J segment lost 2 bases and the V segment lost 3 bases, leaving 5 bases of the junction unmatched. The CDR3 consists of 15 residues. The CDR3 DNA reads TGCGCCAGCAGCTCTGGACTAGCGGCGACCTACGAGCAGTACTTC. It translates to CASSSGLAATYEQYF.

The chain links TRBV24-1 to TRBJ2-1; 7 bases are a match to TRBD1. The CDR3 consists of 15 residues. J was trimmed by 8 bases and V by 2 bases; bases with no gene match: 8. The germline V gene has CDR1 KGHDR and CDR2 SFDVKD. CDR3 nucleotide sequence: TGTGCCACCAGTGATTACACAGGGGTAGGTCATGAGCAGTTCTTC. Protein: CATSDYTGVGHEQFF.

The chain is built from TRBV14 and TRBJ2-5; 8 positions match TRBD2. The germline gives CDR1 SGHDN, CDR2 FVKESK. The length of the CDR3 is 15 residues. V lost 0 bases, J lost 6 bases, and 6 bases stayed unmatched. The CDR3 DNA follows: TGTGCCAGCAGCCAAGATAGGGCGGGGGGCCAGACCCAGTACTTC. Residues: CASSQDRAGGQTQYF.

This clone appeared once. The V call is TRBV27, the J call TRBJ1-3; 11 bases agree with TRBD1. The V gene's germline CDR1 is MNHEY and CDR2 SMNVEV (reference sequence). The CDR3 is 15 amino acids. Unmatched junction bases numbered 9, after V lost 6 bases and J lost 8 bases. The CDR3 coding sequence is TGTGCCAGCAGCCTAAAGGGACAGGGGGGTTACACCATATATTTT. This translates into CASSLKGQGGYTIYF.